The next 21 T cell receptor beta chains were all read from a single sample in a study of T cell responses to AZD1222 COVID-19 vaccine. The table came from immunoSEQ multiplex PCR; TCRdb's copy has only in-frame clones and leaves some out. The table lists tens of thousands of clones, over 75% of them singletons. The sample consisted of peripheral blood, taken on day 0 of MenACWY control vaccination. These TCRs come from an adult in good health.

The V call is TRBV9, the J call TRBJ2-1; D is unclear. This CDR3 has 13 residues. V was shortened by 0 bases and J by 3 bases, with 4 bases between the two germline ends. Germline CDR1 is SGDLS and CDR2 is YYNGEE. The CDR3 loop reads CASSVGDYNEQFF. CDR3 nucleotide sequence: TGTGCCAGCAGCGTAGGAGACTACAATGAGCAGTTCTTC. The full variable domain, rest sourced from reference TRBV9 and TRBJ2-1, is DSGVTQTPKHLITATGQRVTLRCSPRSGDLSVYWYQQSLDQGLQFLIQYYNGEERAKGNILERFSAQQFPDLHSELNLSSLELGDSALYFCASSVGDYNEQFFGPGTRLTVL.

The DNA for the CDR3 is TGTGCCAGCAGTGCCAGCGGGGGTACCTACAATGAGCAGTTCTTC. Protein sequence: CASSASGGTYNEQFF. V and J are TRBV6-2 or TRBV6-3 and TRBJ2-1; TRBD2 matches at 8 bases. The CDR3 is made up of 15 amino acids. V was clipped by 5 bases and J by 2 bases; unmatched bases: 5. Germline V lookup: CDR1 MNHEY, CDR2 SVGEGT.

This clone appeared once. The gene calls are TRBV5-1 and TRBJ1-2, with TRBD1 as a possible D gene (5 bases). V lost 4 bases to trimming and J lost 2 bases, with 15 bases between them. CDR3 size: 15 residues. Germline CDR1 SGHRS, CDR2 YFSETQ. CDR3 residues: CASSPSPTENYGYTF. The CDR3 DNA reads as TGCGCCAGCAGCCCAAGCCCGACAGAAAACTATGGCTACACCTTC.

This sequence joins TRBV5-4 and TRBJ1-1, with 7 positions matching TRBD1. V shed 0 bases, J shed 4 bases, and the junction held 0 bases outside the gene matches. CDR3 size: 13 residues. In germline, CDR1 is SGHNT, CDR2 YYREEE (reference sequence). The DNA for the CDR3 is TGTGCCAGCAGCTTGGACAGGGGCACTGAAGCTTTCTTT. Residues: CASSLDRGTEAFF.

The V gene is TRBV5-4, the J gene TRBJ1-6, with TRBD1 matching 8 bases. The J segment lost 7 bases and the V segment lost 4 bases, leaving 10 bases of the junction unmatched. The CDR3 consists of 16 residues. The germline V gene has CDR1 SGHNT and CDR2 YYREEE (reference sequence). The CDR3 DNA sequence: TGTGCCAGCAGCCCAGGTCAGGGGGCGAGCAATTCACCCCTCCACTTT. Protein: CASSPGQGASNSPLHF.

J is TRBJ1-1 and V is TRBV6-5; the D is unclear. Trimming removed 6 bases at V and 5 bases at J, with 4 bases between. This CDR3 is built from 10 residues. Germline V lookup: CDR1 MNHEY, CDR2 SVGAGI. The CDR3 nucleotides are TGTGCCAGCAGGAGGACTGAAGCTTTCTTT. Protein product: CASRRTEAFF.

V gene TRBV5-5 combines with J gene TRBJ1-1, with D perhaps matching TRBD1 (6 bases). Germline V gives CDR1 SGHKS, CDR2 YYEKEE (reference sequence). CDR3 length: 16 amino acids. V was cut by 4 bases and J by 3 bases, with 19 bases left in between. The CDR3 nucleotides are TGTGCCAGCAGCCCCCGGGGGGGCCGGCGGGACACTGAAGCTTTCTTT. As protein: CASSPRGGRRDTEAFF.

The V gene is TRBV19, the J gene TRBJ1-1, with D unclear. This CDR3 comprises 12 residues. In germline, CDR1 is LNHDA, CDR2 SQIVND (reference sequence). Trimming removed 9 bases at V and 7 bases at J, with 15 bases between. The CDR3 loop reads CASATGYGEAFF. The CDR3 bases are TGTGCCAGCGCTACTGGCTACGGTGAAGCTTTCTTT.

This clone was counted between two and nine times. The chain has TRBV14 and TRBJ1-1; D is undetermined. Germline V gives CDR1 SGHDN, CDR2 FVKESK. This CDR3 contains 16 residues. V shed 4 bases and J shed 0 bases, with 15 bases lying between them. DNA for the CDR3: TGTGCCAGCAGCCCCCCGTCCGGGCTAATGAACACTGAAGCTTTCTTT. It is translated as CASSPPSGLMNTEAFF.

This clone was seen a handful of times. The J gene is TRBJ2-7, the V gene TRBV4-1; 9 bases line up with TRBD1. The V gene's germline CDR1 is MGHRA and CDR2 YSYEKL. Trimming removed 7 bases from V and 3 bases from J; junction bases left unmatched: 4. This CDR3 spans 13 amino acids. CDR3 nucleotides: TGCGCCAGCAAGAGGACAGGGGACTACGAGCAGTACTTC. The encoded protein is CASKRTGDYEQYF.

The V gene is TRBV5-6, the J gene TRBJ2-3; D remains unclear. Trimming shortened V by 0 bases and J by 6 bases, and 11 bases separated the two germline ends. Looked up from germline, CDR1 is SGHDT and CDR2 is YYEEEE. This CDR3 is 14 amino acids long. The CDR3 DNA is TGTGCCAGCAGCTTGGTTCATCCATCCGATACGCAGTATTTT. Its protein is CASSLVHPSDTQYF.

The rearrangement uses TRBV11-3 and TRBJ2-3; D may be TRBD1 (6 bases). Trimming stripped 1 base from V and 4 bases from J, with 9 bases between. CDR3 length: 14 amino acids. Germline V lookup: CDR1 SGHNT, CDR2 YENEEA. The CDR3 DNA reads TGTGCCAGCAGCTTAGGGGGGCCATCAGATACGCAGTATTTT. It translates to CASSLGGPSDTQYF. Using reference TRBV11-3 and TRBJ2-3 for the parts outside the CDR3, the full variable domain is EAGVVQSPRYKIIEKKQPVAFWCNPISGHNTLYWYLQNLGQGPELLIRYENEEAVDDSQLPKDRFSAERLKGVDSTLKIQPAELGDSAVYLCASSLGGPSDTQYFGPGTRLTVL.

The chain employs TRBV20-1 and TRBJ1-1; TRBD1 matches at 7 bases. V shed 3 bases, J shed 4 bases, and the junction held 2 bases outside the gene matches. This CDR3 region has 12 residues. From germline, CDR1 is DFQATT and CDR2 SNEGSKA (reference sequence). CDR3 DNA: TGCAGTGCTAGTGAGGGGGCCACTGAAGCTTTCTTT. Translating gives CSASEGATEAFF.

The J gene is TRBJ2-1, the V gene TRBV2; no firm D call. In germline, CDR1 is SNHLY, CDR2 FYNNEI. The V end was cut by 1 base, the J end by 4 bases, with 14 bases between. This CDR3 region has 16 residues. The CDR3 DNA reads as TGTGCCAGCAGTGAAGATCGATACTCAGTGTACAATGAGCAGTTCTTC. It translates to CASSEDRYSVYNEQFF.

This sequence joins TRBV5-1 and TRBJ2-5; TRBD1 agrees at 10 bases. The CDR3 spans 15 residues. Germline V gives CDR1 SGHRS, CDR2 YFSETQ. The ends lost 4 bases at V and 5 bases at J; junction bases unmatched: 8. The CDR3 nucleotides read TGCGCCAGCAGCAGCACGGGACAGGGGTTCGAGACCCAGTACTTC. Its translation: CASSSTGQGFETQYF.

This sequence joins TRBV4-1 and TRBJ1-3; D ambiguous. This CDR3 has 15 residues. Germline loops: CDR1 MGHRA, CDR2 YSYEKL. Trimming cost V 5 bases and J 4 bases, with 15 bases left between them. CDR3 protein: CASSTLGGVGNTIYF. The CDR3, as DNA: TGCGCCAGCAGCACACTTGGCGGAGTCGGAAACACCATATATTTT.

This chain connects TRBV28 to TRBJ1-6, with a tentative D call TRBD1 (5 bases). V lost 2 bases, J lost 7 bases, and 15 bases lay in between. This CDR3 comprises 16 residues. Germline CDR1 MDHEN, CDR2 SYDVKM. The CDR3 protein is CASSLNVDRPNSPLHF. In nucleotides, the CDR3 is TGTGCCAGCAGTTTAAACGTAGACAGACCCAATTCACCCCTCCACTTT. The full variable domain, rest sourced from reference TRBV28 and TRBJ1-6, is DVKVTQSSRYLVKRTGEKVFLECVQDMDHENMFWYRQDPGLGLRLIYFSYDVKMKEKGDIPEGYSVSREKKERFSLILESASTNQTSMYLCASSLNVDRPNSPLHFGNGTRLTVT.

The V and J genes are TRBV28 and TRBJ2-7; TRBD1 matches at 9 bases. Germline V gene sequence: CDR1 MDHEN, CDR2 SYDVKM. Unmatched junction bases numbered 13, after V lost 6 bases and J lost 1 base. The CDR3 extends over 17 amino acids. CDR3 sequence reads: CASSSTSGTGLSYEQYF. CDR3 nucleotide sequence: TGTGCCAGCAGCTCCACTTCCGGGACAGGGTTATCCTACGAGCAGTACTTC.

This chain links TRBV19 with TRBJ2-6; 10 bases fit TRBD1. This CDR3 is 18 amino acids long. V was pared by 7 bases and J by 0 bases, with 9 bases of the junction left unmatched. Germline V gives CDR1 LNHDA, CDR2 SQIVND (reference sequence). The CDR3 coding sequence is TGTGCCAGTACCTTAGGGGGGACAGGGGTCTCTGGGGCCAACGTCCTGACTTTC. This codes for CASTLGGTGVSGANVLTF. The full variable domain, rest sourced from reference TRBV19 and TRBJ2-6, is DGGITQSPKYLFRKEGQNVTLSCEQNLNHDAMYWYRQDPGQGLRLIYYSQIVNDFQKGDIAEGYSVSREKKESFPLTVTSAQKNPTAFYLCASTLGGTGVSGANVLTFGAGSRLTVL.

The table lists this clone with a few counts. The chain employs TRBV2 and TRBJ1-5; D is unresolved. V lost 7 bases, J lost 0 bases, and 13 bases lay in between. Germline assignment: CDR1 SNHLY and CDR2 FYNNEI. CDR3 length: 15 residues. The CDR3: CASKPHTDSNQPQHF. The CDR3 DNA reads TGTGCCAGCAAGCCCCATACCGATAGCAATCAGCCCCAGCATTTT.

J is TRBJ2-7 and V is TRBV20-1; possible D gene TRBD2, 7 bases. This CDR3 spans 13 amino acids. The V gene lost 3 bases and the J gene lost 9 bases, with 18 bases spanning the gap. Germline CDR1 and CDR2: DFQATT and SNEGSKA (reference sequence). CDR3 sequence: CSASGLGGERQYF. Here the CDR3 DNA reads TGCAGTGCTAGTGGACTAGGGGGGGAAAGGCAGTACTTC.